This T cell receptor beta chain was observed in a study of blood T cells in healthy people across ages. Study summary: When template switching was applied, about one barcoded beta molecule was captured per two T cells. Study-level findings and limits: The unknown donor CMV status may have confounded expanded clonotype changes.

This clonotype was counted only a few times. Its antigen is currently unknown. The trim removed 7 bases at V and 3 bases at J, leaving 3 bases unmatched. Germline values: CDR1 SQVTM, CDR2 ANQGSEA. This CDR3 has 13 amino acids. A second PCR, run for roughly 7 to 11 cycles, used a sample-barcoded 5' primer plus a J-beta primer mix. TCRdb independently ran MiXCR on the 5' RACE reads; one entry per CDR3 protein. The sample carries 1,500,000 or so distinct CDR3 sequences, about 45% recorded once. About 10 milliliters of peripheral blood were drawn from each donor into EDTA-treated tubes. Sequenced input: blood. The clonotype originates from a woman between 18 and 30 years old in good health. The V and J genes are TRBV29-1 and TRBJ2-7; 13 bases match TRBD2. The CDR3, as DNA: TGCAGCGGTCGGACTAGCGGGAGCTACGAGCAGTACTTC. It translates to CSGRTSGSYEQYF.